This passage covers 27 T cell receptor beta chains from one sample sequenced in a study of PD-1 blockade in classical Hodgkin lymphoma. Only in-frame clones appear in the TCRdb table, and some are missing; sequencing was by immunoSEQ multiplex PCR. The table shows more than 55,000 clones, with 88% occurring only once. Exposure to brentuximab vedotin varied, and each patient had relapsed following autologous stem cell transplantation. The sample was peripheral blood mononuclear cells (PBMCs), taken before the second cycle of nivolumab. These receptors were obtained from a human donor with classical Hodgkin lymphoma.

The chain uses TRBV5-1 and TRBJ2-1; perhaps D is TRBD1 or TRBD2 (6 bases each). Between the trimmed V and J ends, which lost 0 bases and 6 bases, there was a span of 10 bases. This CDR3 is 14 amino acids long. The germline CDR1 and CDR2 sequences are SGHRS and YFSETQ. CDR3 nucleotides: TGCGCCAGCAGCTTGGCGGGGGCTATCAATGAGCAGTTCTTC. Protein: CASSLAGAINEQFF.

The J gene is TRBJ2-2, the V gene TRBV5-1, with D uncertain. Trimming pared 1 base from V and 3 bases from J, leaving 10 bases between. This CDR3 is 15 amino acids long. Germline lookup yields CDR1 SGHRS and CDR2 YFSETQ. This CDR3 is CASSLRIGYTGELFF. CDR3 bases: TGCGCCAGCAGCTTGAGGATCGGGTACACCGGGGAGCTGTTTTTT.

This clone appeared a single time. The V and J genes are TRBV6-6 and TRBJ1-1; D is ambiguous. The V end lost 7 bases, the J end lost 1 base, and 16 bases lay between the germline ends. The CDR3 has 15 amino acids. CDR1 is MNHNY and CDR2 is SVGAGI in the germline V gene (reference sequence). The CDR3 here is CASIPPGKWNTEAFF. As DNA, the CDR3 is TGTGCCAGCATCCCCCCGGGGAAATGGAACACTGAAGCTTTCTTT.

V and J are TRBV2 and TRBJ1-1; D not certain. This CDR3 has 12 residues. The germline CDR1 and CDR2 sequences are SNHLY and FYNNEI. V dropped 6 bases and J dropped 11 bases, with 16 bases sitting between them. CDR3 in DNA: TGTGCCAGCAGGTTTAGGGAAACGTGGGCTTTCTTT. Translation: CASRFRETWAFF.

V gene TRBV6-6 combines with J gene TRBJ2-7; D unresolved. The CDR3 extends over 13 amino acids. Per germline, CDR1 MNHNY and CDR2 SVGAGI (reference sequence). Trimming cost V 8 bases and J 4 bases, with 15 bases left between them. The chain's CDR3 is CASGPGPPYEQYF. The CDR3 nucleotides are TGTGCCAGCGGCCCAGGACCTCCGTACGAGCAGTACTTC.

The rearrangement links TRBV5-4 to TRBJ2-7, with D perhaps matching TRBD1 or TRBD2 (5 bases each). V was shortened by 2 bases and J by 6 bases, with 15 bases between the two germline ends. Germline-derived CDR1 and CDR2 are SGHNT and YYREEE (reference sequence). The CDR3 covers 14 residues. The CDR3, as DNA: TGTGCCAGCAGCTTATGGGGGAGCGGTGGCGAGCAGTACTTC. Protein sequence: CASSLWGSGGEQYF.

The rearrangement joins TRBV7-9 to TRBJ1-2; D is unresolved. The germline V gene encodes CDR1 SEHNR and CDR2 FQNEAQ (reference sequence). Trimming left V 6 bases short and J 0 bases short, with 8 bases between. The CDR3 covers 13 residues. CDR3 sequence: CASSLIANYGYTF. The CDR3 DNA reads TGTGCCAGCAGTCTCATAGCTAACTATGGCTACACCTTC.

This chain links TRBV6-5 with TRBJ1-1; 7 bases agree with TRBD1. J gave up 5 bases and V 4 bases, and 7 bases lay outside the gene matches. This CDR3 region has 14 residues. Germline V gene sequence: CDR1 MNHEY, CDR2 SVGAGI. The CDR3 nucleotides read TGTGCCAGCAGTTTGGGACAGCAGGAGACTGAAGCTTTCTTT. Translating it yields CASSLGQQETEAFF.

The chain carries TRBV5-1 and TRBJ1-1; D might be TRBD1 (6 bases). Germline V lookup: CDR1 SGHRS, CDR2 YFSETQ. The CDR3 has 15 amino acids. Trimming removed 4 bases from V and 1 base from J, with 14 bases in between. The DNA for the CDR3 is TGCGCCAGCAGCCCCCAGGGGATCCCGAACACTGAAGCTTTCTTT. Its protein product is CASSPQGIPNTEAFF.

The chain uses TRBV5-1 and TRBJ1-2; possibly TRBD1 for D (6 bases). Germline CDR1 reads SGHRS; CDR2 reads YFSETQ. V was cut by 0 bases and J by 6 bases, with 12 bases left in between. The CDR3 is 14 amino acids. The CDR3 DNA reads as TGCGCCAGCAGCTTGGATGGGGGCGCAAATGGCTACACCTTC. Protein: CASSLDGGANGYTF.

The V gene is TRBV5-5, the J gene TRBJ2-1; D perhaps matches TRBD2 (6 bases). V was shortened by 4 bases and J by 8 bases, with 22 bases between the two germline ends. This CDR3 has 16 amino acids. CDR1 and CDR2 (germline): SGHKS, YYEKEE (reference sequence). The CDR3 here is CASSGGAVASRHEQFF. In DNA form, the CDR3 reads TGTGCCAGCAGCGGCGGGGCGGTAGCATCCCGCCATGAGCAGTTCTTC.

The chain employs TRBV5-1 and TRBJ1-1; 12 nucleotides align to TRBD1. CDR1 and CDR2 (germline): SGHRS, YFSETQ. The CDR3 has 18 amino acids. The V gene end was trimmed by 2 bases and the J gene end by 4 bases; junction bases not matched to a gene: 12. The CDR3, as DNA: TGCGCCAGCAGCTTAACCACGGGACAGGGGGCGCTGGGCACTGAAGCTTTCTTT. Its translation: CASSLTTGQGALGTEAFF.

This clone was detected only once. The chain links TRBV5-1 to TRBJ2-5, with no clear D. The CDR3 covers 15 residues. Looked up from germline, CDR1 is SGHRS and CDR2 is YFSETQ. Trimming stripped 2 bases from V and 5 bases from J, with 16 bases between. CDR3 in DNA: TGCGCCAGCAGCTTTGCCTTTGGGGATCGGGAGACCCAGTACTTC. Translated: CASSFAFGDRETQYF.

J is TRBJ1-5 and V is TRBV28; 7 nucleotides line up with TRBD1. V dropped 6 bases and J dropped 0; count of bases not matched to a gene: 14. The germline CDR1 and CDR2 sequences are MDHEN and SYDVKM. This CDR3 region has 18 residues. The CDR3 loop reads CASRGGDRFLNSNQPQHF. The CDR3 coding sequence is TGTGCCAGCAGGGGGGGGGACAGATTTTTAAATAGCAATCAGCCCCAGCATTTT.

This clone was seen a single time. J is TRBJ2-7 and V is TRBV5-1, with D possibly called TRBD1 or TRBD2 (5 bases each). The germline V and J ends were trimmed by 4 bases and 7 bases, with 15 bases remaining between them. The CDR3 consists of 13 residues. Germline V gene data show CDR1 as SGHRS and CDR2 as YFSETQ. This CDR3 reads CASSGTAEGEQYF. The CDR3 DNA reads TGCGCCAGCAGCGGGACGGCTGAGGGGGAGCAGTACTTC.

This chain joins TRBV5-5 and TRBJ1-4; a possible D gene is TRBD1 (6 bases). The CDR3 extends over 15 amino acids. V lost 5 bases to trimming and J lost 7 bases, with 18 bases between them. Germline-derived CDR1 and CDR2 are SGHKS and YYEKEE (reference sequence). The CDR3 here is CASRPTPGGGEKLFF. The CDR3 coding sequence is TGTGCCAGCAGACCGACCCCGGGGGGCGGTGAAAAACTGTTTTTT. Supplemented by reference TRBV5-5 and TRBJ1-4, the full variable domain reads DAGVTQSPTHLIKTRGQQVTLRCSPISGHKSVSWYQQVLGQGPQFIFQYYEKEERGRGNFPDRFSARQFPNYSSELNVNALLLGDSALYLCASRPTPGGGEKLFFGSGTQLSVL.

The chain has TRBV14 and TRBJ1-1; D not certain. The CDR3 sequence is 16 residues long. The V gene lost 1 base and the J gene lost 8 bases, with 20 bases spanning the gap. Germline V gene sequence: CDR1 SGHDN, CDR2 FVKESK. CDR3 nucleotide sequence: TGTGCCAGCAGCCAAGGCGCCCCGTGGAGGGTAGCCGAAGCTTTCTTT. Its translation: CASSQGAPWRVAEAFF.

This sequence joins TRBV27 and TRBJ1-2; 8 bases agree with TRBD1. The CDR3 is made up of 14 amino acids. J was trimmed by 8 bases and V by 5 bases; bases with no gene match: 10. The germline V gene encodes CDR1 MNHEY and CDR2 SMNVEV (reference sequence). The CDR3 loop is CASSPYRGIRGYTF. CDR3 sequence (DNA): TGTGCCAGCAGTCCGTACAGGGGGATTAGGGGCTACACCTTC.

This clone was counted a few times. This chain links TRBV5-6 with TRBJ2-5; D ambiguous. The CDR3 loop spans 15 amino acids. The V gene's germline CDR1 is SGHDT and CDR2 YYEEEE. V gave up 3 bases and J gave up 2 bases, with 14 bases separating them. The CDR3 DNA reads TGTGCCAGCAGCTCCGTATGGCGATGGCAAGAGACCCAGTACTTC. Translated, it gives CASSSVWRWQETQYF.

This clone appeared once. The rearrangement uses TRBV5-1 and TRBJ2-2; D not resolved. From germline, CDR1 is SGHRS and CDR2 YFSETQ. The ends were cut back, 3 bases at V and 1 base at J, with 7 bases in the middle. CDR3 length: 14 residues. The CDR3 reads CASSSTVNTGELFF. CDR3 DNA: TGCGCCAGCAGCTCGACGGTGAACACCGGGGAGCTGTTTTTT. The full variable domain, with the rest looked up from reference TRBV5-1 and TRBJ2-2, is KAGVTQTPRYLIKTRGQQVTLSCSPISGHRSVSWYQQTPGQGLQFLFEYFSETQRNKGNFPGRFSGRQFSNSRSEMNVSTLELGDSALYLCASSSTVNTGELFFGEGSRLTVL.

A word on this clone: Other DNA sequences in the same sample also yield this CDR3. DNA of the CDR3: TGCGCCAGCAGCCTGTTACAAGAGACCCAGTACTTC. It specifies CASSLLQETQYF. The chain has TRBV5-1 and TRBJ2-5; no clear D. This CDR3 region has 12 residues. Germline lookup yields CDR1 SGHRS and CDR2 YFSETQ. Deletions cut 4 bases from V and 2 bases from J, with 6 bases between.

The chain links TRBV6-6 to TRBJ1-3; D is ambiguous. The germline V and J ends were trimmed by 8 bases and 8 bases, with 19 bases remaining between them. This CDR3 comprises 14 residues. From germline, CDR1 is MNHNY and CDR2 SVGAGI (reference sequence). The CDR3 region is CASLREGQADTIYF. As DNA, the CDR3 is TGTGCCAGCCTTCGAGAAGGGCAGGCGGACACCATATATTTT.

The rearrangement uses TRBV28 and TRBJ2-3; D gene unclear. Trimming pared 6 bases from V and 6 bases from J, leaving 16 bases between. CDR1 is MDHEN, CDR2 SYDVKM, per germline. This CDR3 region has 14 residues. The CDR3 loop reads CASSTSPIQDTQYF. CDR3 coding DNA: TGTGCCAGCAGCACCTCGCCTATCCAGGATACGCAGTATTTT.

This rearrangement joins TRBV5-1 to TRBJ1-1, with D unclear. V was clipped by 1 base and J by 9 bases, with 10 bases between them. The CDR3 has 12 residues. Germline CDR1 is SGHRS and CDR2 is YFSETQ. Here the CDR3 DNA reads TGCGCCAGCAGCTTGATAGTCGGGAAAGCTTTCTTT. It yields the protein CASSLIVGKAFF.

V is TRBV10-3 and J is TRBJ1-1; a weak D match, TRBD1 (5 bases). The V end was cut by 0 bases, the J end by 3 bases, with 11 bases between. Per the germline V gene, CDR1 is ENHRY and CDR2 is SYGVKD. This CDR3 comprises 15 residues. CDR3 nucleotide sequence: TGTGCCATCAGTGAGTCGGGGGGTAGAGACACTGAAGCTTTCTTT. The encoded protein is CAISESGGRDTEAFF.

The table lists this clone with a count of one. The V gene is TRBV5-1, the J gene TRBJ1-1; D not certain. In germline, CDR1 is SGHRS, CDR2 YFSETQ. With 4 bases removed from V and 4 bases from J, the gap between germline ends came to 11 bases. This CDR3 spans 13 amino acids. The CDR3 spells CASSNGPGTEAFF. The DNA of the CDR3 is TGCGCCAGCAGCAACGGACCGGGCACTGAAGCTTTCTTT.

V gene TRBV9 combines with J gene TRBJ1-1; D ambiguous. Trimming shortened V by 2 bases and J by 1 base, and 9 bases separated the two germline ends. This CDR3 is 14 amino acids long. Germline CDR1 SGDLS, CDR2 YYNGEE. The CDR3 DNA follows: TGTGCCAGCAGCGTCGTAAGCCCGAACACTGAAGCTTTCTTT. It encodes CASSVVSPNTEAFF.